Presented here are 20 T cell receptor beta chains from one specimen sequenced in a study of blood T cell repertoires in COVID-19 (dated by TCRdb to the early 2020s). To prepare the library, the immunoSEQ multiplex PCR assay was applied. TCRdb took this table from immuneACCESS and kept in-frame rearrangements with V and J called. Such tables lack part of the clones; where checked against another copy, unresolved V genes explain under half of the gap, and the rest is unexplained. The sample table records 250,000 or so clones; about nine tenths of these occur just once. In total, the top ten clones hold about 0.79% of the sample. Sequencing was performed on peripheral blood. All receptors derive from a man between 25 and 39 years old with COVID-19, enrolled during active disease.

The rearrangement links TRBV5-1 to TRBJ1-4; D may be TRBD1 (5 bases). The V end was cut by 4 bases, the J end by 7 bases, with 14 bases between. This CDR3 contains 14 residues. Germline V gene data show CDR1 as SGHRS and CDR2 as YFSETQ. The CDR3 sequence: CASSPGRGSEKLFF. The CDR3 DNA is TGCGCCAGCAGCCCGGGGAGGGGAAGTGAAAAACTGTTTTTT.

V and J are TRBV6-1 and TRBJ2-7; 9 bases fit TRBD2. Germline V gene sequence: CDR1 MNHNS, CDR2 SASEGT. This CDR3 is built from 16 residues. With V trimmed by 1 base and J by 5 bases, 9 bases remained unmatched. The CDR3 DNA reads as TGTGCCAGCAGTGAAGTGGGGCGGGGGGGCTACCACGAGCAGTACTTC. Protein sequence: CASSEVGRGGYHEQYF.

The chain recombines TRBV11-2 with TRBJ1-3; D not resolved. CDR1 SGHAT and CDR2 FQNNGV come from the germline V gene. Trimming shortened V by 1 base and J by 3 bases, and 10 bases separated the two germline ends. The CDR3 spans 15 residues. The CDR3 loop is CASSLGEAGGNTIYF. The CDR3 coding sequence is TGTGCCAGCAGCTTAGGAGAGGCCGGTGGAAACACCATATATTTT.

In the case of this clone: Within the sample, other DNA sequences also encode this same CDR3. This chain links TRBV19 with TRBJ1-5; D is perhaps TRBD1 (5 bases). This CDR3 is built from 12 residues. Germline CDR1 LNHDA, CDR2 SQIVND (reference sequence). Trimming pared 8 bases from V and 6 bases from J, leaving 11 bases between. This CDR3 reads CASSGDSQPQHF. CDR3 DNA: TGTGCCAGTTCGGGGGATAGTCAGCCCCAGCATTTT.

The gene calls are TRBV19 and TRBJ2-7; 8 bases match TRBD1. The CDR3 has 15 amino acids. CDR1 LNHDA and CDR2 SQIVND come from the germline V gene (reference sequence). With V trimmed by 6 bases and J by 6 bases, 13 bases remained unmatched. This CDR3 is CASRTAGQGILEQYF. The CDR3 DNA follows: TGTGCCAGTAGAACCGCCGGACAGGGTATTCTCGAGCAGTACTTC.

The chain employs TRBV5-6 and TRBJ2-6; D is unresolved. V was trimmed by 1 base and J by 2 bases, leaving 7 bases between them. Germline loops: CDR1 SGHDT, CDR2 YYEEEE. This CDR3 region has 15 residues. CDR3 residues: CASSLTDTGANVLTF. The CDR3 DNA sequence: TGTGCCAGCAGCTTGACAGACACTGGGGCCAACGTCCTGACTTTC.

The chain uses TRBV7-9 and TRBJ1-5; D gene ambiguous. Looked up from germline, CDR1 is SEHNR and CDR2 is FQNEAQ (reference sequence). The V gene lost 3 bases and the J gene lost 6 bases, with 9 bases spanning the gap. The CDR3 loop spans 13 amino acids. The CDR3 sequence is CASSFSGSQPQHF. In nucleotides, the CDR3 is TGTGCCAGCAGCTTTTCCGGGAGTCAGCCCCAGCATTTT.

The CDR3 sequence is CASGLGGLEAFF. CDR3 sequence (DNA): TGTGCCAGTGGCCTAGGGGGCCTGGAAGCTTTCTTT. The rearrangement uses TRBV19 and TRBJ1-1, with 7 bases lining up with TRBD1. V lost 8 bases to trimming and J lost 8 bases; unmatched junction nucleotides: 8. CDR1 is LNHDA, CDR2 SQIVND, per germline (reference sequence). This CDR3 has 12 amino acids. The full variable domain, its missing parts supplied by reference TRBV19 and TRBJ1-1, is DGGITQSPKYLFRKEGQNVTLSCEQNLNHDAMYWYRQDPGQGLRLIYYSQIVNDFQKGDIAEGYSVSREKKESFPLTVTSAQKNPTAFYLCASGLGGLEAFFGQGTRLTVV.

The chain couples TRBV7-3 to TRBJ2-6; D not certain. Per the germline V gene, CDR1 is SGHTA and CDR2 is FQGTGA. This CDR3 is 13 amino acids long. V was shortened by 3 bases and J by 3 bases, with 3 bases between the two germline ends. The CDR3 DNA is TGTGCCAGCAGCTTCTTTGGGGCCAACGTCCTGACTTTC. Amino acid sequence: CASSFFGANVLTF.

This chain joins TRBV9 and TRBJ2-5; tentatively, D is TRBD2 (5 bases). The germline V gene encodes CDR1 SGDLS and CDR2 YYNGEE. This CDR3 contains 14 residues. Trimming left V 0 bases short and J 5 bases short, with 11 bases between. CDR3 loop: CASSVGGRGETQYF. CDR3 DNA: TGTGCCAGCAGCGTAGGAGGGCGCGGGGAGACCCAGTACTTC.

Here the CDR3 DNA reads TGTGCCATCAGTGAGCGGGGGGGCACCCAAGAGACCCAGTACTTC. Amino acid sequence: CAISERGGTQETQYF. The gene calls are TRBV10-3 and TRBJ2-5, with 8 bases aligning to TRBD2. Looked up from germline, CDR1 is ENHRY and CDR2 is SYGVKD. The CDR3 contains 15 residues. J was trimmed by 1 base and V by 2 bases; bases with no gene match: 3.

The V call is TRBV5-1, the J call TRBJ1-1; TRBD1 agrees at 9 bases. Germline assignment: CDR1 SGHRS and CDR2 YFSETQ. The V and J ends lost 0 bases and 9 bases, in that order; junction bases with no gene match: 3. The CDR3 length is 13 residues. CDR3 in amino acids: CASSLGTGVKAFF. CDR3 in DNA: TGCGCCAGCAGCTTGGGGACAGGGGTAAAAGCTTTCTTT.

This rearrangement joins TRBV7-9 to TRBJ1-5; 11 nucleotides match TRBD1. The trim removed 5 bases at V and 0 bases at J, leaving 12 bases unmatched. CDR3 length: 19 residues. Germline CDR1 reads SEHNR; CDR2 reads FQNEAQ (reference sequence). The CDR3 spells CASSRGLGTGGVSNQPQHF. In DNA, the CDR3 is TGTGCCAGCAGCAGAGGCCTAGGGACAGGGGGAGTTAGCAATCAGCCCCAGCATTTT.

V gene TRBV7-3 combines with J gene TRBJ2-2, with D possibly matching TRBD1 (5 bases). Germline CDR1 SGHTA, CDR2 FQGTGA. The V gene lost 5 bases and the J gene lost 4 bases, with 14 bases spanning the gap. The CDR3 runs 15 residues. The CDR3 region is CASSASGLGTGELFF. Here the CDR3 DNA reads TGTGCCAGCAGCGCATCAGGGTTGGGCACCGGGGAGCTGTTTTTT. The complete variable domain, with remaining parts taken from reference TRBV7-3 and TRBJ2-2, reads GAGVSQTPSNKVTEKGKYVELRCDPISGHTALYWYRQSLGQGPEFLIYFQGTGAADDSGLPNDRFFAVRPEGSVSTLKIQRTERGDSAVYLCASSASGLGTGELFFGEGSRLTVL.

The V and J genes are TRBV3-1 (or the pseudogene TRBV3-2) and TRBJ1-1, with D tentatively TRBD1 (6 bases). Germline V gene sequence: CDR1 LGHDT, CDR2 YNNKEL (reference sequence). The CDR3 extends over 14 amino acids. V was clipped by 3 bases and J by 5 bases, with 13 bases between them. CDR3 bases: TGTGCCAGCAGCCACGCGACAGGTGGGACTGAAGCTTTCTTT. Translation: CASSHATGGTEAFF.

This clone occurred once. This sequence joins TRBV6-4 and TRBJ1-5; D might be TRBD1 (5 bases). Trimming took off 8 bases at V and 0 bases at J, with 8 bases between the two ends. Germline V CDR1 and CDR2: MRHNA, SNTAGT. This CDR3 contains 13 residues. The DNA of the CDR3 is TGTGCCAGCGGCAGGGTTAGCAATCAGCCCCAGCATTTT. It encodes CASGRVSNQPQHF.

This chain connects TRBV30 to TRBJ2-5, with 8 bases fitting TRBD1. After removal of 4 bases from V and 3 bases from J, the junction contained 4 bases not matched to a gene. Germline V gene sequence: CDR1 GTSNPN, CDR2 SVGIG (reference sequence). This CDR3 is 13 amino acids long. The CDR3 here is CAWTRGREETQYF. Written as DNA, the CDR3 is TGTGCCTGGACCAGGGGGCGCGAAGAGACCCAGTACTTC.

This rearrangement joins TRBV5-1 to TRBJ1-6, with D maybe TRBD1 (5 bases). Trimming shortened V by 4 bases and J by 8 bases, and 13 bases separated the two germline ends. CDR1 is SGHRS and CDR2 is YFSETQ in the germline V gene. The CDR3 length is 14 residues. CDR3 DNA: TGCGCCAGCAGCGCCGCCCAGGGCCATTCACCCCTCCACTTT. Translated: CASSAAQGHSPLHF.

The chain carries TRBV7-3 and TRBJ2-5; tentative D call: TRBD1 (7 bases). Germline V gene data show CDR1 as SGHTA and CDR2 as FQGTGA. V was shortened by 3 bases and J by 4 bases, with 15 bases between the two germline ends. The CDR3 contains 15 residues. CDR3 region: CASSFQGGKGETQYF. The CDR3 DNA is TGTGCCAGCAGCTTTCAGGGGGGAAAGGGAGAGACCCAGTACTTC.

The chain recombines TRBV18 with TRBJ1-5, with 7 bases fitting TRBD1. Unmatched junction bases numbered 7, after V lost 8 bases and J lost 0 bases. The CDR3 sequence is 15 residues long. The germline CDR1 and CDR2 sequences are KGHSH and LQKENI. The CDR3 sequence is CASRRGLDSNQPQHF. Written as DNA, the CDR3 is TGTGCCAGCCGAAGGGGGCTTGATAGCAATCAGCCCCAGCATTTT.